A single T cell receptor beta chain is shown here with its context. Its matching antigen is unknown. The data originate from a study of T cell repertoires in cytomegalovirus infection. Overall study context: Public TCR beta signatures were indicative of both CMV infection and a matching HLA type.

TCRdb called the reads again in MiXCR, with one record for every CDR3 protein. Altogether approximately 340,000 distinct CDR3 sequences are present, just under 30% being singletons, with the ten largest covering about 20%. The CDR3 runs to 15 residues. The germline V gene has CDR1 MNHEY and CDR2 SVGEGT. The junction had 12 bases not matched to a gene; V was cut back by 7 bases and J by 9 bases. Study outcomes and limitations: HLA-C-restricted TCR beta clonotypes specific for CMV led the ex vivo response.

The chain joins TRBV6-2 or TRBV6-3 to TRBJ2-7, with 13 nucleotides matching TRBD2. Sequencing used cultured PBMCs, obtained from culture after CMV antigen stimulation. The clonotype was recovered from a human donor in good health (CMV status not recorded). Some clones in this sample may be carry-over from other donors' samples. The CDR3 DNA is TGTGCCAGCACAATCCCTGGACTAGCGGGGGCACCGCAGTACTTC. Protein sequence: CASTIPGLAGAPQYF.